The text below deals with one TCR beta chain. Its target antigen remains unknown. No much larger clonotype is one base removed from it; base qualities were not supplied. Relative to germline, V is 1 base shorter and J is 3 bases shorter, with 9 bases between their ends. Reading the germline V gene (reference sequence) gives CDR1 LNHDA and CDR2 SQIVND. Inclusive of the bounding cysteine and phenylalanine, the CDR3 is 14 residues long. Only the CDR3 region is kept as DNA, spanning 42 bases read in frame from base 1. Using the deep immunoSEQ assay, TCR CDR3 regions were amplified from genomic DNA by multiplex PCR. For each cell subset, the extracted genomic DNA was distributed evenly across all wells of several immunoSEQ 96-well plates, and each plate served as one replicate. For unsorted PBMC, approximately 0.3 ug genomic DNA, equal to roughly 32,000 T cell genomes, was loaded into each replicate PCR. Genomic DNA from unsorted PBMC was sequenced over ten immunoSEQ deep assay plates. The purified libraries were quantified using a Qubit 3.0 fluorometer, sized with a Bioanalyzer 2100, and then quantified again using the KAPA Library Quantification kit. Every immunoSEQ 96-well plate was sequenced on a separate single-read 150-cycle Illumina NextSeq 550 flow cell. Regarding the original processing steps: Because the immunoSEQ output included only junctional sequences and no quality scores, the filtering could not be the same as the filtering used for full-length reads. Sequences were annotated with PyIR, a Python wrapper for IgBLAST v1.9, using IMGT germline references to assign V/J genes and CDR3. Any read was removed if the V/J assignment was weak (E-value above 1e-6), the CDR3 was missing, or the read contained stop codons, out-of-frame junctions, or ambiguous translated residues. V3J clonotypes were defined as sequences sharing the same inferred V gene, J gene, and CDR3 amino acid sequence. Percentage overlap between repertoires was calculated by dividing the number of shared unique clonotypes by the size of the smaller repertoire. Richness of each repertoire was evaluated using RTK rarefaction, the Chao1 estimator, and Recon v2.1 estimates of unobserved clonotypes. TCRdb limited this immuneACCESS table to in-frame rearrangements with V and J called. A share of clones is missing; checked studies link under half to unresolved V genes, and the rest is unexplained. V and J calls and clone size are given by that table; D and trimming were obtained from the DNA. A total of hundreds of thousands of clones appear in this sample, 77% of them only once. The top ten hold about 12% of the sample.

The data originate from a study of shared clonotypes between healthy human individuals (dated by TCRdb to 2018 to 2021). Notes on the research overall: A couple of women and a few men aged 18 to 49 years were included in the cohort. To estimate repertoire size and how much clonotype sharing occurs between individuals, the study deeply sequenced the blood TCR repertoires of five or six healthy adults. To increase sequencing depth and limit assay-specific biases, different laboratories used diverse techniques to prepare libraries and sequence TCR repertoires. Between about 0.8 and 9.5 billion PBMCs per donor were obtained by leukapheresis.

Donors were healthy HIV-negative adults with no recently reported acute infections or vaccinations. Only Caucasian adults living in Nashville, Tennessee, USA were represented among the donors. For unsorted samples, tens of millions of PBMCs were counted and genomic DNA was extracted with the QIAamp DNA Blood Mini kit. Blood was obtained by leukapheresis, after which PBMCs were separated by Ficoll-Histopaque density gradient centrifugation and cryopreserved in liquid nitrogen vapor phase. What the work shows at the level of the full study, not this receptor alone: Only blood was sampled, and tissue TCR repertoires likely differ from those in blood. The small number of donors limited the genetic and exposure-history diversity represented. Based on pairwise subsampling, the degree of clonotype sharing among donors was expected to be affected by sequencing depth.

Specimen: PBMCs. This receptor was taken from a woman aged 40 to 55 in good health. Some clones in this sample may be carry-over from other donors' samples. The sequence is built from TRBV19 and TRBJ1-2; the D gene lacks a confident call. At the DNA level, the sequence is TGTGCCAGTAGTATAGGTAGGGAAGACTATGGCTACACCTTC. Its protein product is CASSIGREDYGYTF.